The 32 T cell receptor beta chains below all came from one sample that was sequenced in a study of blood T cells in healthy people across ages. Primed by a sample-barcoded 5' primer and a J-beta primer mix, a second PCR proceeded for 7 to 11 cycles. MiXCR, applied by TCRdb to the 5' RACE reads, yields one record per CDR3 protein. The data contain 910,000 or so distinct CDR3 sequences, 51% of them singletons. Specimen: blood. The origin of the receptors is an older woman in good health.

J is TRBJ1-1 and V is TRBV29-1; D may be TRBD1 (6 bases). There are 12 residues in the CDR3. V was trimmed by 5 bases and J by 7 bases, leaving 14 bases between them. CDR1 SQVTM and CDR2 ANQGSEA come from the germline V gene. The CDR3 DNA reads as TGCAGCGTTCGAACAGGGCTTGGTGAAGCTTTCTTT. Protein product: CSVRTGLGEAFF. The whole variable domain, remainder taken from reference TRBV29-1 and TRBJ1-1, is SAVISQKPSRDICQRGTSLTIQCQVDSQVTMMFWYRQQPGQSLTLIATANQGSEATYESGFVIDKFPISRPNLTFSTLTVSNMSPEDSSIYLCSVRTGLGEAFFGQGTRLTVV.

The rearrangement links TRBV3-1 to TRBJ2-5; 9 positions match TRBD1. This CDR3 comprises 15 residues. With 4 bases clipped from V and 6 bases from J, the junction kept 9 bases outside the gene matches. Germline values: CDR1 LGHDT, CDR2 YNNKEL (reference sequence). As DNA, the CDR3 is TGTGCCAGCAGCCGGACAGGGGATGGACAAAAGACCCAGTACTTC. Protein sequence: CASSRTGDGQKTQYF.

CDR3 sequence (DNA): TGTGCCAGCAGTTTAGCCAGCAGCGCCTATAATTCACCCCTCCACTTT. It specifies CASSLASSAYNSPLHF. This chain links TRBV12-3 or TRBV12-4 with TRBJ1-6; D is unclear. The CDR3 totals 16 residues. Trimming cost V 0 bases and J 2 bases, with 8 bases left between them.

V usage is TRBV12-3 or TRBV12-4 and J usage is TRBJ2-7, with TRBD2 matching 7 bases. V was pared by 8 bases and J by 6 bases, with 13 bases of the junction left unmatched. The CDR3 totals 14 residues. As DNA, the CDR3 is TGTGCCAGCGGGGCCCAGGGCGGGAGTGGCGAGCAGTACTTC. Translation gives CASGAQGGSGEQYF.

The CDR3, as DNA: TGTGCCAGCAGTTACTCGAGTGGGTCGATTAGCTCCTACGAGCAGTACTTC. Translating it yields CASSYSSGSISSYEQYF. J is TRBJ2-7 and V is TRBV6-5; D is ambiguous. Germline CDR1 and CDR2: MNHEY and SVGAGI. V gave up 0 bases and J gave up 0 bases, with 15 bases separating them. The CDR3 totals 17 residues.

V gene TRBV20-1 combines with J gene TRBJ1-2; D is uncertain. The V and J ends lost 5 bases and 5 bases respectively, with 18 bases between them. Germline V lookup: CDR1 DFQATT, CDR2 SNEGSKA (reference sequence). The CDR3 runs to 14 residues. The CDR3 loop reads CSAPITLQSYGYTF. As DNA, the CDR3 is TGCAGTGCTCCGATTACACTTCAGTCATATGGCTACACCTTC.

The gene calls are TRBV20-1 and TRBJ2-7, with 11 bases lining up with TRBD1. CDR3 length: 16 amino acids. The V and J ends lost 2 bases and 4 bases, in that order; junction bases with no gene match: 10. Germline V CDR1 and CDR2: DFQATT, SNEGSKA (reference sequence). As DNA, the CDR3 is TGCAGTGCTAGATCCCACGGACAGGGGGCTCGTTACGAGCAGTACTTC. This sequence encodes CSARSHGQGARYEQYF.

As for this clonotype: One base away lies a much larger clone, so this may be a sequencing read error. The chain uses TRBV6-5 and TRBJ2-3; TRBD2 is a possible D gene (6 bases). This CDR3 is built from 15 residues. Germline values: CDR1 MNHEY, CDR2 SVGAGI. Trimming pared 6 bases from V and 3 bases from J, leaving 16 bases between. The CDR3 loop reads CASSPRDGGTDTQYF. The CDR3 DNA is TGTGCCAGCAGCCCCAGGGACGGGGGAACAGATACGCAGTATTTT.

In its sample, this clonotype was seen a few times. The chain joins TRBV3-1 to TRBJ2-3; TRBD2 matches 12 bases. Trimming removed 2 bases from V and 6 bases from J; junction bases left unmatched: 3. The CDR3 covers 15 residues. CDR1 is LGHDT and CDR2 is YNNKEL in the germline V gene (reference sequence). CDR3 in amino acids: CASSQPTSGSDTQYF. DNA of the CDR3: TGTGCCAGCAGCCAACCGACTAGCGGGAGTGATACGCAGTATTTT.

This chain links TRBV18 with TRBJ2-5; D is undetermined. CDR1 is KGHSH, CDR2 LQKENI, per germline. Trimming took 0 bases from V and 3 from J, leaving 8 bases between them. CDR3 length: 14 amino acids. CDR3 sequence (DNA): TGTGCCAGCTCACCACCGCAACCAGAAGAGACCCAGTACTTC. It translates to CASSPPQPEETQYF. Full variable domain (remainder filled in from reference TRBV18 and TRBJ2-5): NAGVMQNPRHLVRRRGQEARLRCSPMKGHSHVYWYRQLPEEGLKFMVYLQKENIIDESGMPKERFSAEFPKEGPSILRIQQVVRGDSAAYFCASSPPQPEETQYFGPGTRLLVL.

This clonotype has a handful of counts. The genes are TRBV12-3 or TRBV12-4 and TRBJ2-5; tentative D call: TRBD1 (6 bases). The length of the CDR3 is 16 residues. V was cut by 1 base and J by 0 bases, with 12 bases left in between. The CDR3 sequence: CASSLEENRDQETQYF. The CDR3 DNA follows: TGTGCCAGCAGTTTAGAGGAGAACAGGGACCAAGAGACCCAGTACTTC.

CDR3 region: CASSQGGRLDEQYF. CDR3 bases: TGTGCCAGCAGCCAAGGAGGCAGACTTGACGAGCAGTACTTC. The V gene is TRBV28, the J gene TRBJ2-7; a weak D match, TRBD2 (5 bases). The CDR3 spans 14 residues. V was shortened by 6 bases and J by 5 bases, with 17 bases between the two germline ends. The germline V gene has CDR1 MDHEN and CDR2 SYDVKM.

The chain uses TRBV4-1 and TRBJ2-1, with D possibly matching TRBD2 (7 bases). V lost 2 bases, J lost 7 bases, and 21 bases lay in between. This CDR3 has 17 residues. Germline-derived CDR1 and CDR2 are MGHRA and YSYEKL. The CDR3 spells CASSQPFRGARGNEQFF. The DNA for the CDR3 is TGCGCCAGCAGCCAACCTTTTCGGGGGGCGAGGGGTAATGAGCAGTTCTTC.

This chain connects TRBV20-1 to TRBJ2-5; D gene ambiguous. V was shortened by 2 bases and J by 4 bases, with 8 bases between the two germline ends. The CDR3 contains 12 residues. Germline CDR1 reads DFQATT; CDR2 reads SNEGSKA (reference sequence). CDR3 sequence: CSARSLGETQYF. The CDR3 nucleotides read TGCAGTGCTAGAAGCCTGGGAGAGACCCAGTACTTC.

This clonotype was counted once. The chain employs TRBV2 and TRBJ2-5, with 9 positions matching TRBD2. CDR3 length: 15 residues. Losses at the gene ends were 3 bases for V and 0 bases for J; bases not matched to a gene: 2. Germline V gene lookup returns CDR1 SNHLY and CDR2 FYNNEI. The CDR3 loop is CASSDSGGYQETQYF. The DNA of the CDR3 is TGTGCCAGCAGTGACAGCGGGGGGTACCAAGAGACCCAGTACTTC.

V is TRBV7-3 and J is TRBJ2-2; D is uncertain. V shed 5 bases and J shed 0 bases, with 13 bases lying between them. CDR1 and CDR2 (germline): SGHTA, FQGTGA. The CDR3 is made up of 16 amino acids. The DNA for the CDR3 is TGTGCCAGCAGCGCCATGCCAGCAGCGAACACCGGGGAGCTGTTTTTT. Translated, it gives CASSAMPAANTGELFF.

J is TRBJ1-1 and V is TRBV4-1; maybe TRBD1 (5 bases). Trimming shortened V by 4 bases and J by 5 bases, and 20 bases separated the two germline ends. Germline loops: CDR1 MGHRA, CDR2 YSYEKL. The CDR3 has 16 amino acids. The CDR3 spells CASSLKIAAGPTEAFF. DNA of the CDR3: TGCGCCAGCAGCCTCAAGATCGCCGCAGGGCCGACTGAAGCTTTCTTT.

The chain uses TRBV3-1 and TRBJ1-5, with D uncertain. The CDR3 has 15 amino acids. The germline V and J ends were trimmed by 4 bases and 2 bases, with 12 bases remaining between them. CDR1 is LGHDT and CDR2 is YNNKEL in the germline V gene (reference sequence). The DNA of the CDR3 is TGTGCCAGCAGCCCCATGGGGTTGGGCAATCAGCCCCAGCATTTT. Amino acid sequence: CASSPMGLGNQPQHF.

The rearrangement joins TRBV4-1 to TRBJ1-5, with D perhaps TRBD1 (6 bases). V was trimmed by 1 base and J by 3 bases, leaving 13 bases between them. CDR1 is MGHRA, CDR2 YSYEKL, per germline. The CDR3 is 16 residues long. The CDR3 DNA is TGCGCCAGCAGCCAAGGAGGGGGGCTGAACAATCAGCCCCAGCATTTT. Its protein product is CASSQGGGLNNQPQHF.

V gene TRBV4-1 combines with J gene TRBJ2-5; 7 nucleotides match TRBD1. CDR3 size: 15 residues. V lost 4 bases to trimming and J lost 5 bases; unmatched junction nucleotides: 10. From germline, CDR1 is MGHRA and CDR2 YSYEKL. In DNA, the CDR3 is TGCGCCAGCAGCCGTTCACAGGGGACCCAGGAGACCCAGTACTTC. This codes for CASSRSQGTQETQYF.

The V call is TRBV20-1, the J call TRBJ1-2, with unresolved D. The V gene's germline CDR1 is DFQATT and CDR2 SNEGSKA (reference sequence). The CDR3 loop spans 14 amino acids. The ends were cut back, 1 base at V and 2 bases at J, with 11 bases in the middle. In DNA, the CDR3 is TGCAGTGCTAGAGCCCCAGGACTCAACTATGGCTACACCTTC. This sequence encodes CSARAPGLNYGYTF.

This rearrangement joins TRBV29-1 to TRBJ2-7; TRBD2 might be the D (6 bases). There are 12 residues in the CDR3. Trimming removed 7 bases at V and 2 bases at J, with 12 bases between. Per the germline V gene, CDR1 is SQVTM and CDR2 is ANQGSEA. CDR3 sequence: CSASGSAYEQYF. As DNA, the CDR3 is TGCAGCGCCTCCGGGAGCGCCTACGAGCAGTACTTC.

The rearrangement links TRBV6-5 to TRBJ1-5; TRBD1 agrees at 11 bases. J lost 1 base, V lost 0 bases, and 5 bases had no gene match. The CDR3 length is 18 residues. Per the germline V gene, CDR1 is MNHEY and CDR2 is SVGAGI. The CDR3 DNA reads TGTGCCAGCAGTTACTCTGGGACAGGGGGGTCGAGCAATCAGCCCCAGCATTTT. Protein: CASSYSGTGGSSNQPQHF.

This chain links TRBV30 with TRBJ1-5; D is uncertain. V dropped 1 base and J dropped 2 bases, with 6 bases sitting between them. The CDR3 is 13 residues long. CDR1 is GTSNPN, CDR2 SVGIG, per germline (reference sequence). CDR3 loop: CAWSAGGNQPQHF. In DNA form, the CDR3 reads TGTGCCTGGAGTGCCGGGGGCAATCAGCCCCAGCATTTT. The entire variable domain, with the rest obtained from reference TRBV30 and TRBJ1-5, is as follows: SQTIHQWPATLVQPVGSPLSLECTVEGTSNPNLYWYRQAAGRGLQLLFYSVGIGQISSEVPQNLSASRPQDRQFILSSKKLLLSDSGFYLCAWSAGGNQPQHFGDGTRLSIL.

V usage is TRBV20-1 and J usage is TRBJ2-1; D is unclear. V lost 2 bases and J 2 bases, leaving 10 bases between the germline ends. Germline values: CDR1 DFQATT, CDR2 SNEGSKA (reference sequence). The length of the CDR3 is 14 residues. The CDR3 DNA reads as TGCAGTGCTAGATATAATGCTCCCTACAATGAGCAGTTCTTC. Residues: CSARYNAPYNEQFF.

The chain is built from TRBV12-3 or TRBV12-4 and TRBJ2-7; D not resolved. Trimming removed 5 bases at V and 6 bases at J, with 17 bases between. This CDR3 contains 14 residues. Here the CDR3 reads CASSESRLVGEQYF. CDR3 coding DNA: TGTGCCAGCAGTGAAAGTCGACTGGTAGGCGAGCAGTACTTC.

The chain is built from TRBV4-3 and TRBJ2-5; the D gene is possibly TRBD2 (6 bases). TRBJ2-7 matches the DNA end more closely, so the J call is doubtful. From germline, CDR1 is LGHNA and CDR2 YSLEER. CDR3 length: 15 amino acids. The CDR3 reads CASSQLISGSYEQYF. DNA for the CDR3: TGCGCCAGCAGCCAACTAATAAGCGGGTCCTACGAGCAGTACTTC.

The J gene is TRBJ2-7, the V gene TRBV6-1; D gene unclear. The DNA end favors TRBJ2-5, so the J call may be wrong. The CDR3 sequence is 13 residues long. CDR1 is MNHNS, CDR2 SASEGT, per germline. CDR3: CASKNGVVKTQYF. Written as DNA, the CDR3 is TGTGCCAGCAAGAATGGGGTGGTAAAGACCCAGTACTTC.

V gene TRBV18 combines with J gene TRBJ1-2; the match to TRBD1 covers 9 bases. V dropped 0 bases and J dropped 4; count of bases not matched to a gene: 6. Germline assignment: CDR1 KGHSH and CDR2 LQKENI. The CDR3 runs to 16 residues. Here the CDR3 DNA reads TGTGCCAGCTCACCACCTGGGACAGGGCTTTTCTATGGCTACACCTTC. Its protein is CASSPPGTGLFYGYTF.

There are a few counts of this clonotype. The chain recombines TRBV5-1 with TRBJ2-3, with 9 positions matching TRBD1. Germline-derived CDR1 and CDR2 are SGHRS and YFSETQ. The CDR3 totals 14 residues. The J segment lost 2 bases and the V segment lost 9 bases, leaving 7 bases of the junction unmatched. The chain's CDR3 is CATNRGRNTDTQYF. The DNA of the CDR3 is TGCGCCACAAACAGGGGGCGCAACACAGATACGCAGTATTTT.

This rearrangement joins TRBV6-2 or TRBV6-3 to TRBJ2-3, with D possibly TRBD2 on 5 matching bases. The V and J ends lost 0 bases and 2 bases respectively, with 9 bases between them. CDR3 length: 15 amino acids. The germline V gene has CDR1 MNHEY and CDR2 SVGEGT. The CDR3: CASSYSGLNTDTQYF. The CDR3 region has the DNA TGTGCCAGCAGTTACTCAGGACTGAACACAGATACGCAGTATTTT.

This sequence joins TRBV28 and TRBJ2-3; 12 bases fit TRBD2. V was clipped by 4 bases and J by 4 bases; unmatched bases: 9. Looked up from germline, CDR1 is MDHEN and CDR2 is SYDVKM. The CDR3 runs to 17 residues. The CDR3 DNA reads as TGTGCCAGCAGTTACTTGACTAGCGGGAGAGGCGCAGATACGCAGTATTTT. Protein sequence: CASSYLTSGRGADTQYF.